This passage covers 23 T cell receptor beta chains from one sample sequenced in a study of CD8+ T cells in alopecia areata. Treatment here: oral pan-JAK inhibitor, 5-10 mg twice daily. Sequencing relied on a cDNA template that was reverse transcribed from extracted RNA. TCRdb's copy holds only in-frame clones and misses some; the assay was immunoSEQ multiplex PCR. The table shows 150,000 to 200,000 clones, with roughly 60% occurring only once. Sequencing was performed on CD4+ T cells sorted from blood, taken at week 24, from a patient treated with tofacitinib. These receptors originate from a human donor with alopecia areata.

The chain's CDR3 is CASKGLAGRNTGELFF. CDR3 sequence (DNA): TGTGCCAGCAAGGGACTAGCGGGGAGAAACACCGGGGAGCTGTTTTTT. This chain uses TRBV11-2 with TRBJ2-2; the match to TRBD2 covers 13 bases. Germline CDR1 and CDR2: SGHAT and FQNNGV. This CDR3 region has 16 residues. Losses at the gene ends were 7 bases for V and 2 bases for J; bases not matched to a gene: 4.

The chain employs TRBV13 and TRBJ2-7; D may correspond to TRBD1 or TRBD2 (5 bases each). The V gene lost 2 bases and the J gene lost 1 base, with 21 bases spanning the gap. This CDR3 contains 18 residues. Germline CDR1 is PRHDT and CDR2 is FYEKMQ (reference sequence). CDR3 in DNA: TGTGCCAGCAGCTTACTCGCCATTGGGGACCGACTTTCCTACGAGCAGTACTTC. It translates to CASSLLAIGDRLSYEQYF. Full variable domain (missing parts from reference TRBV13 and TRBJ2-7): AAGVIQSPRHLIKEKRETATLKCYPIPRHDTVYWYQQGPGQDPQFLISFYEKMQSDKGSIPDRFSAQQFSDYHSELNMSSLELGDSALYFCASSLLAIGDRLSYEQYFGPGTRLTVT.

This clone showed up just a few times. This chain connects TRBV29-1 to TRBJ1-2, with 7 bases lining up with TRBD1. Germline V gene data show CDR1 as SQVTM and CDR2 as ANQGSEA. The CDR3 spans 11 residues. The CDR3 region is CVGTASYGYTF. CDR3 coding DNA: TGCGTCGGGACAGCAAGTTATGGCTACACCTTC. The variable domain in full, with the rest retrieved from reference TRBV29-1 and TRBJ1-2, is SAVISQKPSRDICQRGTSLTIQCQVDSQVTMMFWYRQQPGQSLTLIATANQGSEATYESGFVIDKFPISRPNLTFSTLTVSNMSPEDSSIYLCVGTASYGYTFGSGTRLTVV.

The V gene is TRBV4-3, the J gene TRBJ1-6; D remains unclear. The V and J ends lost 0 bases and 7 bases respectively, with 13 bases between them. Germline V gives CDR1 LGHNA, CDR2 YSLEER. The CDR3 is made up of 16 amino acids. The CDR3 DNA reads TGCGCCAGCAGCCAAGACGTGGGCAGGCCGAATTCACCCCTCCACTTT. It translates to CASSQDVGRPNSPLHF.

Only one count was recorded for this clone. The chain couples TRBV6-6 to TRBJ1-2, with no clear D. CDR1 is MNHNY, CDR2 SVGAGI, per germline (reference sequence). V dropped 11 bases and J dropped 8 bases, with 15 bases sitting between them. This CDR3 comprises 11 residues. In DNA form, the CDR3 reads TGTGCCCTGAGGTCCCAAGAGGGCTACACCTTC. Protein product: CALRSQEGYTF.

The rearrangement joins TRBV27 to TRBJ1-3; TRBD1 agrees at 10 bases. Germline V gene lookup returns CDR1 MNHEY and CDR2 SMNVEV (reference sequence). There are 15 residues in the CDR3. V lost 1 base and J lost 9; bases outside the gene matches: 6. This CDR3 reads CASSLLGQGQGTIYF. CDR3 sequence (DNA): TGTGCCAGCAGTTTATTGGGACAGGGGCAGGGCACCATATATTTT.

The chain uses TRBV15 and TRBJ1-4; 12 bases fit TRBD1. Trimming took 3 bases from V and 17 from J; bases not matched to a gene: 13. Germline loops: CDR1 LNHNV, CDR2 YYDKDF (reference sequence). The CDR3 is 15 residues long. The chain's CDR3 is CATSRPGQGARSGFF. DNA for the CDR3: TGTGCCACCAGCAGGCCGGGACAGGGGGCCAGGTCGGGCTTTTTT.

The chain is built from TRBV6-1 and TRBJ1-2; TRBD1 matches at 10 bases. The CDR3 totals 15 residues. Germline assignment: CDR1 MNHNS and CDR2 SASEGT. Losses at the gene ends were 6 bases for V and 3 bases for J; bases not matched to a gene: 7. Here the CDR3 DNA reads TGTGCCAGCAGACGCCCCGGGACAGGGGACTATGGCTACACCTTC. Amino acid sequence: CASRRPGTGDYGYTF.

The V call is TRBV29-1, the J call TRBJ2-7; D unclear. V was trimmed by 6 bases and J by 6 bases, leaving 15 bases between them. Per the germline V gene, CDR1 is SQVTM and CDR2 is ANQGSEA. The CDR3 length is 12 residues. CDR3: CSVRLNKGEQYF. The CDR3 coding sequence is TGCAGCGTCCGTCTTAATAAGGGCGAGCAGTACTTC.

The rearrangement uses TRBV9 and TRBJ1-1, with D maybe TRBD1 (5 bases). The V gene lost 4 bases and the J gene lost 1 base, with 20 bases spanning the gap. The CDR3 is made up of 17 amino acids. Germline CDR1 is SGDLS and CDR2 is YYNGEE. For the CDR3, the DNA is TGTGCCAGCAGCAAATCACCGTCAGGGAGGCGGAACACTGAAGCTTTCTTT. It translates to CASSKSPSGRRNTEAFF.

This clone has only one observation. Other nucleotide sequences in the sample specify the same CDR3. This chain uses TRBV29-1 with TRBJ1-2, with TRBD1 matching 7 bases. The CDR3 totals 12 residues. The V and J ends lost 4 bases and 5 bases, in that order; junction bases with no gene match: 4. Germline values: CDR1 SQVTM, CDR2 ANQGSEA. CDR3 nucleotide sequence: TGCAGCGTTGCCGGGACAGCTTATGGCTACACCTTC. Residues: CSVAGTAYGYTF.

This chain connects TRBV29-1 to TRBJ1-2; D is ambiguous. Trimming stripped 8 bases from V and 8 bases from J, with 9 bases between. The CDR3 runs 9 residues. Looked up from germline, CDR1 is SQVTM and CDR2 is ANQGSEA. CDR3 sequence reads: CSTEGGYTF. Written as DNA, the CDR3 is TGCAGCACGGAGGGCGGCTACACCTTC.

Concerning this clone itself: This same CDR3 is encoded by further DNA sequences in the sample. This chain joins TRBV30 and TRBJ1-2; the D gene is possibly TRBD1 (6 bases). The germline V and J ends were trimmed by 0 bases and 7 bases, with 6 bases remaining between them. Germline V gives CDR1 GTSNPN, CDR2 SVGIG (reference sequence). This CDR3 spans 11 amino acids. Written as DNA, the CDR3 is TGTGCCTGGAGTGTACAGGGTGGCTACACCTTC. It yields the protein CAWSVQGGYTF.

This clone was recorded a few times. The V and J genes are TRBV6-5 and TRBJ1-2, with D tentatively TRBD1 (6 bases). Deletions cut 2 bases from V and 2 bases from J, with 12 bases between. CDR1 and CDR2 (germline): MNHEY, SVGAGI. This CDR3 spans 15 amino acids. CDR3 loop: CASSYSQGLNYGYTF. The CDR3 nucleotides read TGTGCCAGCAGTTACAGTCAGGGGTTAAACTATGGCTACACCTTC.

This rearrangement joins TRBV28 to TRBJ2-7; D perhaps matches TRBD1 (5 bases). CDR3 length: 13 amino acids. Germline assignment: CDR1 MDHEN and CDR2 SYDVKM. Between the trimmed V and J ends, which lost 5 bases and 3 bases, there was a span of 11 bases. The CDR3: CASSQTQGYEQYF. The DNA of the CDR3 is TGTGCCAGCAGTCAAACTCAGGGCTACGAGCAGTACTTC.

V and J are TRBV29-1 and TRBJ2-2; 8 bases are shared with TRBD2. Germline V gives CDR1 SQVTM, CDR2 ANQGSEA. This CDR3 is 14 amino acids long. V was clipped by 4 bases and J by 1 base; unmatched bases: 2. DNA of the CDR3: TGCAGCGTTGCCGCGGGAGGGAACACCGGGGAGCTGTTTTTT. Translation gives CSVAAGGNTGELFF.

CDR3 nucleotide sequence: TGTGCCACCAGCGCTGCCCGGACAGGGAACTATGGCTACACCTTC. Protein product: CATSAARTGNYGYTF. The chain links TRBV15 to TRBJ1-2, with TRBD1 matching 8 bases. V was pared by 5 bases and J by 2 bases, with 7 bases of the junction left unmatched. The length of the CDR3 is 15 residues. CDR1 is LNHNV, CDR2 YYDKDF, per germline (reference sequence).

V usage is TRBV7-8 and J usage is TRBJ2-5; the D is unclear. There are 13 residues in the CDR3. The germline V gene encodes CDR1 SGHVS and CDR2 FQNEAQ. Between the trimmed V and J ends, which lost 0 bases and 4 bases, there was a span of 6 bases. Written as DNA, the CDR3 is TGTGCCAGCAGCTTAGCAGGGTCAGAGACCCAGTACTTC. This sequence encodes CASSLAGSETQYF.

The V gene is TRBV30, the J gene TRBJ2-5; D is undetermined. Trimming took off 1 base at V and 5 bases at J, with 11 bases between the two ends. Germline V gene lookup returns CDR1 GTSNPN and CDR2 SVGIG (reference sequence). The CDR3 is 13 amino acids. CDR3 in amino acids: CAWSGSSSETQYF. Here the CDR3 DNA reads TGTGCCTGGAGTGGTTCGAGTTCGGAGACCCAGTACTTC.

Details on this clone: Other DNA variants within this sample encode the same CDR3. V is TRBV29-1 and J is TRBJ1-5; 8 bases fit TRBD1. V trimming: 6 bases; J trimming: 3 bases; junction bases outside the gene matches: 4. This CDR3 contains 13 residues. In germline, CDR1 is SQVTM, CDR2 ANQGSEA. The CDR3 reads CSVGTGLNQPQHF. CDR3 bases: TGCAGCGTAGGGACAGGCCTCAATCAGCCCCAGCATTTT.

This clone was seen a few times. This CDR3 is also generated by other DNA sequences in the sample. The chain recombines TRBV6-5 with TRBJ2-3, with D hard to call. The V end lost 2 bases, the J end lost 0 bases, and 3 bases lay between the germline ends. The CDR3 is made up of 13 amino acids. Germline CDR1 MNHEY, CDR2 SVGAGI. CDR3 in amino acids: CASSYGSTDTQYF. In nucleotides, the CDR3 is TGTGCCAGCAGTTACGGGAGCACAGATACGCAGTATTTT.

V is TRBV14 and J is TRBJ2-1, with 8 positions matching TRBD2. V was pared by 2 bases and J by 6 bases, with 21 bases of the junction left unmatched. The CDR3 runs 20 residues. CDR1 is SGHDN and CDR2 is FVKESK in the germline V gene. CDR3 loop: CASSQKYTGTRFMSLNEQFF. The CDR3 nucleotides read TGTGCCAGCAGCCAAAAGTATACCGGGACTAGATTTATGAGCCTCAATGAGCAGTTCTTC.

The V gene is TRBV2, the J gene TRBJ1-2, with 9 bases aligning to TRBD1. CDR3 length: 14 amino acids. V trimming: 10 bases; J trimming: 4 bases; junction bases outside the gene matches: 10. The germline V gene has CDR1 SNHLY and CDR2 FYNNEI. The CDR3 DNA is TGTGCCACCTCCGGGACAGGGCTGGGCTATGGCTACACCTTC. It encodes CATSGTGLGYGYTF.